This T cell receptor (beta chain) was identified in a study of cytomegalovirus exposure and HLA in healthy donors. Study-wide results and limits: Among TCR beta chains, those listed as cytomegalovirus-associated numbered 164. Most TCR sequences were uncommon, yet certain public TCRs appeared in many donors. Per a prior analysis, the majority of TCR beta V segments were productive roughly 87% or roughly 30% of the time.

As to this clone: Antigen unknown.

V gave up 6 bases and J gave up 2 bases, with 20 bases separating them. CDR3 length: 16 amino acids. Primers included in the PCR were 60 Vbeta and 13 Jbeta primers. Produced via immunoSEQ multiplex PCR; TCRdb's table is partial and in-frame only. The sample lists more than 95,000 clones, around 70% occurring once. Sequences were obtained from PBMCs. The receptor was isolated from a woman between 18 and 29 years old in good health and CMV-seronegative. The genes are TRBV6-7 and TRBJ2-7; D is possibly TRBD1 (6 bases). TRBV6-7 is annotated as an ORF whose role is uncertain. The CDR3: CASSSQPGHKPYEQYF. CDR3 DNA sequence: TGTGCCAGCAGCTCCCAACCGGGACACAAACCCTACGAGCAGTACTTC.